This T cell receptor (beta chain) was captured by sequencing in a study of vaccination and CD4 T cells after COVID-19. Study-level information: Four females and six males made up the convalescents, with two Hispanic.

The treatment denotes: roughly nine-day PBMC culture with coronavirus spike peptide pools or control peptides (ViraFEST assay). From the unexposed donor, CD4+ T cells were collected ahead of the COVID-19 pandemic (2011-2018). Per-well cultures of 2 million to 2.5 million PBMCs received around 10 IU/ml IL-2 and approximately 9.4 ug/ml peptide pools. Available cell numbers determined whether unexposed-donor CD4+ T cells were probed with SARS-CoV-2 S/N and four cold-coronavirus spikes. Sequencing of DNA taken from cultured CD4+ T cells relied on the Oncomine TCR Beta short-read assay. CD4+ T cells were cultured, and genomic DNA was extracted from them. MiXCR, run by TCRdb on the PCR reads, gives a single entry per CDR3 protein. The repertoire holds approximately 5,700 distinct CDR3 sequences, roughly 27% seen once, with around 18% in the top ten. This clonotype turned up a few times. Its antigen is still unknown.

The CDR3 loop spans 15 amino acids. Germline values: CDR1 WSHSY, CDR2 SAAADI. Trimming took 5 bases from V and 0 from J, leaving 11 bases between them. The sample comprised CD4+ T cells from blood, cultured in vitro. This chain uses TRBV10-2 with TRBJ2-1; D possibly matches TRBD1 or TRBD2 (6 bases each). The source of this sequence is a human donor in good health. CDR3 residues: CASSLGGSSYNEQFF. For the CDR3, the DNA is TGCGCCAGCAGTCTGGGGGGCAGCTCCTACAATGAGCAGTTCTTC.